These 26 T cell receptor beta chains came from one sample sequenced in a study of shared T cell receptors in the human thymus (dated by TCRdb to the early 2020s). The library came from the immunoSEQ multiplex PCR assay. The table comes from immuneACCESS by way of TCRdb, which keeps in-frame sequences with V and J called. Part of the clones is missing from these tables; in studies checked, under half for an unresolved V gene and the rest for unknown reasons. In all, the sample holds hundreds of thousands of clones, and roughly 85% of those were seen once. The top ten clones comprise 0.0095% to 0.013% of the sample. The data also belong to a second study, concerning human thymus T cells.

Material: thymocytes. All receptors come from a girl less than two years old with a congenital heart defect. Donor details come from another sample of the same person, matched by shared clones.

V usage is TRBV5-1 and J usage is TRBJ1-4, with TRBD1 matching over 11 bases. Per the germline V gene, CDR1 is SGHRS and CDR2 is YFSETQ. V gave up 4 bases and J gave up 9 bases; unmatched junction bases: 5. This CDR3 comprises 14 residues. In DNA form, the CDR3 reads TGCGCCAGCAGCGTGGGACAGGGGGGGAAAAAACTGTTTTTT. It encodes CASSVGQGGKKLFF.

V is TRBV30 and J is TRBJ2-7; D is possibly TRBD1 (6 bases). Trimming stripped 2 bases from V and 1 base from J, with 18 bases between. Germline assignment: CDR1 GTSNPN and CDR2 SVGIG (reference sequence). CDR3 length: 16 residues. The chain's CDR3 is CAWSPPSTGPSYEQYF. The CDR3 bases are TGTGCCTGGAGTCCCCCATCGACAGGACCATCCTACGAGCAGTACTTC.

The genes are TRBV7-2 and TRBJ1-5; a possible D gene is TRBD1 (6 bases). In germline, CDR1 is SGHTA, CDR2 FQGNSA. CDR3 length equals 16 residues. Trimming shortened V by 5 bases and J by 0 bases, and 14 bases separated the two germline ends. CDR3 protein: CASSPRGGLSNQPQHF. The CDR3 coding sequence is TGTGCCAGCAGCCCTAGGGGGGGACTTAGCAATCAGCCCCAGCATTTT.

This rearrangement joins TRBV5-8 to TRBJ1-1; a possible D gene is TRBD1 (5 bases). Germline-derived CDR1 and CDR2 are SGHTS and YDEGEE. V was cut by 3 bases and J by 5 bases, with 11 bases left in between. This CDR3 region has 13 residues. The CDR3 sequence is CASSSGLGTEAFF. The DNA for the CDR3 is TGTGCCAGCAGCTCGGGACTTGGGACTGAAGCTTTCTTT.

This clone has just a few counts. The rearrangement joins TRBV11-2 to TRBJ2-1; 9 bases align to TRBD2. J was trimmed by 7 bases and V by 5 bases; bases with no gene match: 9. This CDR3 is built from 15 residues. Germline-derived CDR1 and CDR2 are SGHAT and FQNNGV. The CDR3 nucleotides are TGTGCCAGCAGCGGCCTAGCGGGGCGAGAGAATGAGCAGTTCTTC. Translated, it gives CASSGLAGRENEQFF.

The chain employs TRBV10-1 and TRBJ2-7; 7 bases are shared with TRBD1. V shed 4 bases and J 4 bases; nucleotides not matched to a gene: 10. Germline V gene data show CDR1 as WNHNN and CDR2 as SYGVQD (reference sequence). The CDR3 extends over 15 amino acids. The CDR3 protein is CASSAPPGQPYEQYF. DNA of the CDR3: TGCGCCAGCAGTGCGCCTCCGGGACAGCCTTACGAGCAGTACTTC.

The chain combines TRBV25-1 with TRBJ1-2, with 12 bases that match TRBD1. This CDR3 has 15 amino acids. Germline V lookup: CDR1 MGHDK, CDR2 SYGVNS. Trimming cost V 4 bases and J 8 bases; bases outside gene matches: 8. The CDR3 sequence is CASSGPGQGAGGYTF. The CDR3, as DNA: TGTGCCAGCAGTGGGCCGGGACAGGGGGCTGGGGGCTACACCTTC.

This chain links TRBV9 with TRBJ2-3; TRBD1 is a possible D gene (6 bases). The CDR3 is 16 residues long. V lost 4 bases and J 4 bases, leaving 19 bases between the germline ends. Germline CDR1 reads SGDLS; CDR2 reads YYNGEE. The CDR3 protein is CASSPQGPLWADTQYF. The CDR3 nucleotides are TGTGCCAGCAGCCCTCAGGGGCCACTTTGGGCAGATACGCAGTATTTT.

The rearrangement links TRBV25-1 to TRBJ2-5; TRBD2 matches at 8 bases. Unmatched junction bases numbered 12, after V lost 1 base and J lost 5 bases. Germline V gene data show CDR1 as MGHDK and CDR2 as SYGVNS. The CDR3 is 17 amino acids. For the CDR3, the DNA is TGTGCCAGCAGTGAATTAGCACTAGCGGCCCGTTCCGAGACCCAGTACTTC. Translated: CASSELALAARSETQYF.

V is TRBV5-1 and J is TRBJ1-2, with no clear D. There are 15 residues in the CDR3. CDR1 is SGHRS and CDR2 is YFSETQ in the germline V gene. V dropped 4 bases and J dropped 5 bases, with 18 bases sitting between them. CDR3 loop: CASSPRGGRAYGYTF. The CDR3 DNA reads as TGCGCCAGCAGCCCCCGGGGAGGTCGTGCATATGGCTACACCTTC.

This clone was seen only once. This chain links TRBV5-1 with TRBJ2-7; possibly TRBD1 for D (6 bases). With 5 bases removed from V and 4 bases from J, the gap between germline ends came to 16 bases. Germline CDR1 SGHRS, CDR2 YFSETQ. CDR3 length equals 14 residues. The chain's CDR3 is CASSGQSLGYEQYF. Written as DNA, the CDR3 is TGCGCCAGCAGTGGACAGTCCTTAGGGTACGAGCAGTACTTC.

DNA for the CDR3: TGTGCCACCAGCACCCGAACCCTACTGCCCCAGCATTTT. Encoded protein: CATSTRTLLPQHF. The rearrangement uses TRBV15 and TRBJ1-5; D uncertain. The CDR3 has 13 amino acids. V lost 4 bases to trimming and J lost 9 bases, with 13 bases between them. CDR1 LNHNV and CDR2 YYDKDF come from the germline V gene (reference sequence).

CDR3 coding DNA: TGTGCCATCAGTCGAGGGAACACTGAAGCTTTCTTT. It is translated as CAISRGNTEAFF. The V and J genes are TRBV10-3 and TRBJ1-1; D remains ambiguous. The CDR3 totals 12 residues. The germline V and J ends were trimmed by 5 bases and 1 base, with 5 bases remaining between them. CDR1 is ENHRY, CDR2 SYGVKD, per germline.

This chain links TRBV21-1 with TRBJ1-1; no check of the table's D call, TRBD1, against the DNA was made. TRBV21-1 is assigned pseudogene status. The CDR3 covers 14 residues. CDR3 amino acids: CASSPLTDRGAAFF. The CDR3 region has the DNA TGTGCCAGCAGCCCATTGACGGACAGGGGGGCCGCTTTCTTT.

This clone was seen just once. The rearrangement joins TRBV18 to TRBJ1-6; the D gene is possibly TRBD1 (5 bases). The length of the CDR3 is 15 residues. CDR1 KGHSH and CDR2 LQKENI come from the germline V gene. V dropped 4 bases and J dropped 4 bases, with 11 bases sitting between them. DNA of the CDR3: TGTGCCAGCTCACTCCAGGACATATATAATTCACCCCTCCACTTT. Its protein product is CASSLQDIYNSPLHF.

This chain uses TRBV20-1 with TRBJ1-6; D is unclear. Trimming cost V 5 bases and J 14 bases, with 13 bases left between them. This CDR3 has 11 amino acids. The germline V gene has CDR1 DFQATT and CDR2 SNEGSKA (reference sequence). The CDR3: CSAPGGPSLHF. DNA for the CDR3: TGCAGTGCTCCCGGCGGGCCTTCCCTCCACTTT.

The chain employs TRBV5-1 and TRBJ2-1; 10 nucleotides align to TRBD1. The CDR3 spans 17 residues. The germline CDR1 and CDR2 sequences are SGHRS and YFSETQ. Trimming removed 0 bases from V and 9 bases from J; junction bases left unmatched: 12. In DNA form, the CDR3 reads TGCGCCAGCAGCTTGGGCACCCGGGACAGGGGTGCTAGTGAGCAGTTCTTC. It translates to CASSLGTRDRGASEQFF.

This chain links TRBV27 with TRBJ2-1; 12 bases map to TRBD2. V shed 6 bases and J 7 bases; nucleotides not matched to a gene: 13. Germline-derived CDR1 and CDR2 are MNHEY and SMNVEV (reference sequence). The CDR3 is 17 amino acids. CDR3 in DNA: TGTGCCAGCAGGGCCTCTCAGACTAGCGGGGGCGCGAATGAGCAGTTCTTC. Amino acids: CASRASQTSGGANEQFF.

This clone occurred a few times. DNA of the CDR3: TGTGCCAGCAGTTTCGGTCAGGGTAGGGGGCTGAGCAATCAGCCCCAGCATTTT. Translating it yields CASSFGQGRGLSNQPQHF. V usage is TRBV28 and J usage is TRBJ1-5, with TRBD1 matching over 7 bases. Unmatched junction bases numbered 12, after V lost 3 bases and J lost 1 base. Germline lookup yields CDR1 MDHEN and CDR2 SYDVKM. CDR3 length equals 18 residues.

The chain carries TRBV4-1 and TRBJ2-7; D uncertain. This CDR3 is 22 amino acids long. In germline, CDR1 is MGHRA, CDR2 YSYEKL. Trimming pared 0 bases from V and 5 bases from J, leaving 35 bases between. DNA of the CDR3: TGCGCCAGCAGCCAAGATTTAATCTCGGCCCCTGACTTAGCAGCGTCATCCCACGAGCAGTACTTC. It specifies CASSQDLISAPDLAASSHEQYF.

CDR3 loop: CAWSVPDKEDTGELFF. CDR3 sequence (DNA): TGTGCCTGGAGTGTACCGGACAAGGAAGACACCGGGGAGCTGTTTTTT. This sequence joins TRBV30 and TRBJ2-2, with D possibly TRBD1 on 5 matching bases. CDR1 is GTSNPN, CDR2 SVGIG, per germline (reference sequence). V was shortened by 0 bases and J by 3 bases, with 14 bases between the two germline ends. CDR3 length: 16 residues.

This clone has more than one count but fewer than ten. The rearrangement links TRBV27 to TRBJ1-1; 9 positions match TRBD1. Germline V gene sequence: CDR1 MNHEY, CDR2 SMNVEV (reference sequence). After removal of 4 bases from V and 1 base from J, the junction contained 7 bases not matched to a gene. The CDR3 runs 16 residues. The CDR3 sequence: CASSSPLTGGNTEAFF. DNA of the CDR3: TGTGCCAGCAGTTCTCCGCTGACAGGGGGGAACACTGAAGCTTTCTTT.

This chain links TRBV6-5 with TRBJ1-4, with 7 positions matching TRBD1. J gave up 8 bases and V 0 bases, and 9 bases lay outside the gene matches. CDR3 length: 16 amino acids. Germline assignment: CDR1 MNHEY and CDR2 SVGAGI. CDR3 region: CASSYSGQVILEKLFF. The CDR3, as DNA: TGTGCCAGCAGTTACTCAGGACAGGTGATTCTCGAAAAACTGTTTTTT.

The chain is built from TRBV5-5 and TRBJ1-5; 7 bases match TRBD1. After removal of 1 base from V and 4 bases from J, the junction contained 8 bases not matched to a gene. The CDR3 has 16 amino acids. Looked up from germline, CDR1 is SGHKS and CDR2 is YYEKEE (reference sequence). In DNA, the CDR3 is TGTGCCAGCAGCTTGTTGCCCCAGGGGGTGAATCAGCCCCAGCATTTT. Translating gives CASSLLPQGVNQPQHF.

V is TRBV4-2 and J is TRBJ2-5, with TRBD1 matching 8 bases. V lost 4 bases, J lost 0 bases, and 10 bases stayed unmatched. This CDR3 is built from 17 residues. From germline, CDR1 is LGHNA and CDR2 YNFKEQ. The DNA for the CDR3 is TGTGCCAGCAGCCGAGGACAGGTGGACAGGGACCAAGAGACCCAGTACTTC. Amino acids: CASSRGQVDRDQETQYF.

The rearrangement uses TRBV7-9 and TRBJ1-1; D gene ambiguous. The germline V gene encodes CDR1 SEHNR and CDR2 FQNEAQ (reference sequence). The V end was cut by 1 base, the J end by 1 base, with 13 bases between. The CDR3 covers 16 residues. This chain's CDR3 is CASSLGTRRGNTEAFF. The CDR3 DNA reads TGTGCCAGCAGCTTAGGTACAAGGCGCGGGAACACTGAAGCTTTCTTT.